The 27 T cell receptor beta chains given below trace back to one sample, sequenced in a study of identical twins. One entry per CDR3 protein results from TCRdb running MiXCR on the 5' RACE reads. Here the sample spans 450,000 or so distinct CDR3 sequences, 12% to 15% being singletons. This same sample was also part of a study on yellow fever vaccine responses in identical twins.

Sequencing was done on a sample of CD4+ T cells sorted from blood. The source of these receptors is a woman between 18 and 29 years old in good health.

Concerning this clonotype itself: One end of the junction is discordant with germline, which a read error may explain. This rearrangement joins TRBV28 to TRBJ2-7; the match to TRBD1 covers 9 bases. Germline assignment: CDR1 MDHEN and CDR2 SYDVKM. The CDR3 is 15 residues long. CDR3 protein: CTSSRTGGAGGEQYF. CDR3 nucleotides: TGTACCAGCAGCCGCACAGGGGGCGCAGGAGGGGAGCAGTACTTC.

This clonotype was seen ten or more times. V usage is TRBV5-1 and J usage is TRBJ2-1; TRBD2 aligns across 8 bases. CDR3 length: 15 amino acids. Germline V gene data show CDR1 as SGHRS and CDR2 as YFSETQ. V dropped 4 bases and J dropped 9; count of bases not matched to a gene: 12. Here the CDR3 reads CASSEGLGVLGEQFF. CDR3 nucleotide sequence: TGCGCCAGCAGCGAGGGACTAGGTGTTTTGGGTGAGCAGTTCTTC.

In its sample, this clonotype was seen a few times. V usage is TRBV6-2 or TRBV6-3 and J usage is TRBJ2-1; possibly TRBD2 for D (6 bases). Germline CDR1 reads MNHEY; CDR2 reads SVGEGT. Trimming took 1 base from V and 9 from J, leaving 7 bases between them. The length of the CDR3 is 12 residues. The CDR3, as DNA: TGTGCCAGCAGTTACTGGAGGGTTGAGCAGTTCTTC. This gives the protein CASSYWRVEQFF.

The rearrangement uses TRBV12-3 or TRBV12-4 and TRBJ2-6, with a tentative D call TRBD2 (5 bases). The CDR3 length is 16 residues. Trimming left V 7 bases short and J 0 bases short, with 13 bases between. CDR3 loop: CASTSDGISGANVLTF. The CDR3 region has the DNA TGTGCCAGCACATCCGACGGGATCTCTGGGGCCAACGTCCTGACTTTC.

The CDR3 DNA sequence: TGTGCCAGCAGTTTGGGAGGGACGAATCAGCCCCAGCATTTT. The encoded protein is CASSLGGTNQPQHF. This chain links TRBV28 with TRBJ1-5, with D tentatively TRBD1 (5 bases). The CDR3 extends over 14 amino acids. The ends were cut back, 3 bases at V and 4 bases at J, with 10 bases in the middle. CDR1 MDHEN and CDR2 SYDVKM come from the germline V gene.

This clonotype was seen at least ten times. The chain is built from TRBV5-1 and TRBJ2-1; D is unresolved. CDR3 size: 15 residues. The ends were cut back, 0 bases at V and 0 bases at J, with 7 bases in the middle. CDR1 and CDR2 (germline): SGHRS, YFSETQ. DNA for the CDR3: TGCGCCAGCAGCTTGGAACGGAGCTCCTACAATGAGCAGTTCTTC. Protein sequence: CASSLERSSYNEQFF.

The chain links TRBV6-5 to TRBJ1-2; perhaps TRBD1 as D (5 bases). Trimming took off 0 bases at V and 4 bases at J, with 9 bases between the two ends. CDR3 length equals 14 residues. Germline V CDR1 and CDR2: MNHEY, SVGAGI. CDR3 loop: CASSYSQGGYGYTF. CDR3 coding DNA: TGTGCCAGCAGTTACTCGCAGGGAGGCTATGGCTACACCTTC.

The DNA for the CDR3 is TGTGCCAGCAGCCAAGATCCGTCAGGTTTTAGAGCTTTCTTT. Its translation: CASSQDPSGFRAFF. The gene calls are TRBV14 and TRBJ1-1; D is undetermined. The CDR3 has 14 residues. V shed 0 bases and J shed 10 bases, with 15 bases lying between them. Germline CDR1 reads SGHDN; CDR2 reads FVKESK.

The chain employs TRBV6-1 and TRBJ2-2, with D uncertain. V gave up 6 bases and J gave up 4 bases, with 18 bases separating them. The CDR3 sequence is 16 residues long. CDR1 is MNHNS and CDR2 is SASEGT in the germline V gene. The CDR3 is CASSPLPGIATGELFF. As DNA, the CDR3 is TGTGCCAGCAGCCCCCTCCCGGGTATTGCCACCGGGGAGCTGTTTTTT.

The rearrangement uses TRBV12-3 or TRBV12-4 and TRBJ2-7, with 8 bases aligning to TRBD2. The J segment lost 5 bases and the V segment lost 3 bases, leaving 6 bases of the junction unmatched. The CDR3 is made up of 14 amino acids. The DNA for the CDR3 is TGTGCCAGCAGTTTGAACCTGCGGGGGGACGAGCAGTACTTC. Translated, it gives CASSLNLRGDEQYF.

The chain recombines TRBV3-1 with TRBJ2-1; 12 positions agree with TRBD2. Losses at the gene ends were 5 bases for V and 10 bases for J; bases not matched to a gene: 9. CDR1 and CDR2 from the germline V gene are LGHDT and YNNKEL (reference sequence). The CDR3 extends over 15 amino acids. The CDR3 loop reads CASSILAGGNGEQFF. CDR3 bases: TGTGCCAGCAGCATACTAGCGGGGGGCAACGGGGAGCAGTTCTTC.

There are a few counts of this clonotype. CDR3 loop: CSARTPQGQETQYF. Written as DNA, the CDR3 is TGCAGTGCTAGAACCCCCCAGGGCCAAGAGACCCAGTACTTC. This chain uses TRBV20-1 with TRBJ2-5; the D gene is possibly TRBD1 (5 bases). The CDR3 runs to 14 residues. Germline CDR1 reads DFQATT; CDR2 reads SNEGSKA (reference sequence). Trimming shortened V by 2 bases and J by 1 base, and 11 bases separated the two germline ends.

The chain has TRBV3-1 and TRBJ2-7; D is possibly TRBD1 (6 bases). V was shortened by 2 bases and J by 6 bases, with 11 bases between the two germline ends. The CDR3 extends over 13 amino acids. Germline V lookup: CDR1 LGHDT, CDR2 YNNKEL (reference sequence). In DNA, the CDR3 is TGTGCCAGCAGCCAAACACAGGGTTTCGAGCAGTACTTC. Its translation is CASSQTQGFEQYF.

This clonotype was picked up a small number of times. Here the CDR3 DNA reads TGTGCCAGCGTGGGAGGGGGCTCCTACGAGCAGTACTTC. It encodes CASVGGGSYEQYF. The chain is built from TRBV7-6 and TRBJ2-7, with a possible D match to TRBD2 (7 bases). Germline V gene sequence: CDR1 SGHVS, CDR2 FNYEAQ. The CDR3 runs to 13 residues. V lost 8 bases to trimming and J lost 0 bases, with 11 bases between them. Drawing the rest from reference TRBV7-6 and TRBJ2-7, the complete variable domain is GAGVSQSPRYKVTKRGQDVALRCDPISGHVSLYWYRQALGQGPEFLTYFNYEAQQDKSGLPNDRFSAERPEGSISTLTIQRTEQRDSAMYRCASVGGGSYEQYFGPGTRLTVT.

The V gene is TRBV29-1, the J gene TRBJ2-5; D is ambiguous. In germline, CDR1 is SQVTM, CDR2 ANQGSEA. The CDR3 length is 14 residues. V lost 5 bases and J lost 0, with 13 bases in between. CDR3 amino acids: CSVPTFRNQETQYF. CDR3 bases: TGCAGCGTTCCGACCTTTCGGAACCAAGAGACCCAGTACTTC.

This sequence joins TRBV7-2 and TRBJ2-3, with D tentatively TRBD2 (6 bases). Trimming cost V 1 base and J 4 bases, with 12 bases left between them. The V gene's germline CDR1 is SGHTA and CDR2 FQGNSA. The CDR3 covers 15 residues. CDR3 DNA sequence: TGTGCCAGCAGCTTAGGACCCGGGGAGGCAGATACGCAGTATTTT. Translation: CASSLGPGEADTQYF.

This clonotype was recorded a few times. This sequence joins TRBV12-2 and TRBJ2-2; TRBD1 reflects the table's D call only, with no check against the DNA. TRBV12-2 is shown as a pseudogene. The CDR3 runs 16 residues. The CDR3: CASRPRDRGTSGELFF. CDR3 sequence (DNA): TGTGCAAGTCGCCCCCGGGACAGGGGAACATCCGGGGAGCTGTTTTTT.

The chain combines TRBV3-1 with TRBJ1-1; the D is unclear. CDR3 length equals 14 residues. The germline V and J ends were trimmed by 4 bases and 0 bases, with 9 bases remaining between them. The germline V gene encodes CDR1 LGHDT and CDR2 YNNKEL (reference sequence). CDR3 sequence reads: CASSLRGVNTEAFF. CDR3 sequence (DNA): TGTGCCAGCAGCCTTAGAGGAGTGAACACTGAAGCTTTCTTT. The complete variable domain, with remaining parts taken from reference TRBV3-1 and TRBJ1-1, reads DTAVSQTPKYLVTQMGNDKSIKCEQNLGHDTMYWYKQDSKKFLKIMFSYNNKELIINETVPNRFSPKSPDKAHLNLHINSLELGDSAVYFCASSLRGVNTEAFFGQGTRLTVV.

This clonotype was found a few times. The chain recombines TRBV5-1 with TRBJ2-2; D is ambiguous. Germline V CDR1 and CDR2: SGHRS, YFSETQ. The V end lost 2 bases, the J end lost 4 bases, and 18 bases lay between the germline ends. The CDR3 is made up of 17 amino acids. The CDR3 bases are TGCGCCAGCAGCTTTATCGTTCTGGCGCAGACCACCGGGGAGCTGTTTTTT. It is translated as CASSFIVLAQTTGELFF.

CDR3 sequence: CASSQDRRRLALYNEQFF. The CDR3 DNA is TGCGCCAGCAGCCAGGACCGGAGGCGTCTAGCGCTTTACAATGAGCAGTTCTTC. The J gene is TRBJ2-1, the V gene TRBV4-3; weak D call: TRBD2 (6 bases). The CDR3 is 18 amino acids. From germline, CDR1 is LGHNA and CDR2 YSLEER. Trimming took 3 bases from V and 4 from J, leaving 22 bases between them.

This clonotype has only a few counts. The chain couples TRBV7-2 to TRBJ2-3; D not certain. Germline V lookup: CDR1 SGHTA, CDR2 FQGNSA. The ends were cut back, 5 bases at V and 4 bases at J, with 19 bases in the middle. This CDR3 has 16 amino acids. This CDR3 reads CASSHYLVGIADTQYF. The CDR3 DNA reads as TGTGCCAGCAGCCACTACCTCGTGGGAATCGCAGATACGCAGTATTTT.

V usage is TRBV7-9 and J usage is TRBJ2-3; 8 nucleotides align to TRBD2. The V gene's germline CDR1 is SEHNR and CDR2 FQNEAQ (reference sequence). V was clipped by 3 bases and J by 0 bases; unmatched bases: 8. The length of the CDR3 is 17 residues. The CDR3 nucleotides read TGTGCCAGCAGCTTCCCCCTAAGCGGGGGCAGCACAGATACGCAGTATTTT. Its protein product is CASSFPLSGGSTDTQYF.

This clonotype was recorded at least ten times. This chain joins TRBV29-1 and TRBJ2-5, with 12 nucleotides matching TRBD2. V shed 1 base and J 0 bases; nucleotides not matched to a gene: 0. Germline CDR1 reads SQVTM; CDR2 reads ANQGSEA. This CDR3 region has 15 residues. This CDR3 reads CSVEGTSGNQETQYF. In nucleotides, the CDR3 is TGCAGCGTTGAAGGGACTAGCGGGAACCAAGAGACCCAGTACTTC.

V is TRBV5-1 and J is TRBJ2-7; 8 bases are shared with TRBD2. J was trimmed by 3 bases and V by 4 bases; bases with no gene match: 12. CDR1 and CDR2 from the germline V gene are SGHRS and YFSETQ. This CDR3 is built from 16 residues. Here the CDR3 reads CASSTSTGGTIYEQYF. In nucleotides, the CDR3 is TGCGCCAGCAGCACCAGTACGGGGGGGACCATCTACGAGCAGTACTTC. The full variable domain, completed using reference TRBV5-1 and TRBJ2-7, is KAGVTQTPRYLIKTRGQQVTLSCSPISGHRSVSWYQQTPGQGLQFLFEYFSETQRNKGNFPGRFSGRQFSNSRSEMNVSTLELGDSALYLCASSTSTGGTIYEQYFGPGTRLTVT.

The J gene is TRBJ2-1, the V gene TRBV7-3, with 7 positions matching TRBD2. V dropped 5 bases and J dropped 2; count of bases not matched to a gene: 9. The germline V gene has CDR1 SGHTA and CDR2 FQGTGA. This CDR3 region has 16 residues. The CDR3 DNA follows: TGTGCCAGCAGCCCAGCCCCACTAGCGCCCTACAATGAGCAGTTCTTC. It encodes CASSPAPLAPYNEQFF.

The gene calls are TRBV28 and TRBJ2-5; D may be TRBD1 (7 bases). The CDR3 length is 16 residues. Germline lookup yields CDR1 MDHEN and CDR2 SYDVKM. V lost 2 bases, J lost 4 bases, and 17 bases lay in between. CDR3 sequence: CASSLTQQGRGETQYF. For the CDR3, the DNA is TGTGCCAGCAGTTTAACCCAACAGGGGCGGGGAGAGACCCAGTACTTC.

The sample holds a few counts of this clonotype. The chain carries TRBV21-1 and TRBJ2-1. TRBV21-1 constitutes a pseudogene. This CDR3 is 16 amino acids long. CDR3 bases: TGTGCCAGCAGCAAAGCGAGGCGGTTCTTCTACAATGAGCAGTTCTTC. Translated: CASSKARRFFYNEQFF.